This entry features one T cell receptor beta chain sequence. Its recognized antigen is unknown. Base qualities are missing; no much larger clone stands one base away. The data stem from a study of regulatory T cells in long-lasting Graves disease listed by TCRdb under 2021. For the wider study: Persistent Graves' disease meant more than 5 years of antithyroid drug treatment with TSH receptor autoantibodies that stayed positive. Persistent Graves' disease patients were compared with newly diagnosed Graves' disease patients by peripheral blood TCR sequencing and RNA sequencing. The study was registered as a clinical trial and conducted in China. A total of some 33 samples were covered by TCR sequencing, comprising some 13 persistent and about 20 newly diagnosed Graves' disease patients. Antithyroid drugs had been taken for about 10.3 years on average by persistent Graves' disease patients in the clinical cohort.

Explained via the paper, the time point label denotes: persistent/refractory GD, antithyroid drugs over 5 years with positive TRAb. For both TCR sequencing and RNA sequencing, RNA was extracted from PBMCs in TRIzol. Graves' disease was diagnosed according to American Thyroid Association guidelines. Patients were recruited from an endocrinology department in Xi'an, China. From each patient, 7.5 to 10 milliliters of peripheral blood was collected into an EDTA anticoagulant tube. PBMCs were isolated by Ficoll Paque Plus density gradient separation without further T cell sorting. RNA quality was checked with an Agilent 2100 Bioanalyzer and agarose gel, and concentration with a NanoDrop 2000. Points the paper makes about the study in general: As a limitation, the authors acknowledged that the small sample size may reduce accuracy. A larger number of public clonotypes was shared among persistent patients (around 3,000) than among newly diagnosed patients (approximately 930). Persistent Graves' disease patients showed lower TCR Shannon entropy and fewer highly expanded clones than newly diagnosed patients, suggesting clonal expansion. Persistent disease showed preferential use of TRBV28, TRBJ1-2 and TRBJ2-5, whereas newly diagnosed disease favored TRBV20-1 and TRBJ2-1. Because the primary lesion, thyroid tissue, could not be accessed, the study looked at peripheral blood alone. Only the TCR beta chain was sequenced and analyzed.

Library generation was performed with multiplex PCR. The sequencer listed for this sample is Illumina HiSeq 4000. TCR beta libraries were built with iRepertoire HTBI primers and Arm-PCR amplification of CDR3 regions. Before sequencing, the PCR products underwent gel purification. Regarding the original processing steps: Gene usage analysis of CDR3 amino acid clonotypes relied on the roughly 64 TRBV and around 14 TRBJ segments identified across samples. Filtered high-quality paired reads were merged into contigs using COPE and FqMerger. BLAST was used to align contigs to IMGT TRBV, TRBD and TRBJ reference genes, with CDR3 defined following IMGT. Any clonotype with a frequency above 0.1% was counted as a highly expanded clone. Repertoire diversity was measured by Shannon entropy, and V-J evenness by the Gini coefficient. A clonotype was considered public if more than one individual shared it. The public sequencing data were trimmed at Q25 with fastp and processed into clonotypes with MiXCR by TCRdb, which kept only in-frame beta chains. CDR3 protein duplicates are merged, each entry listing the most common genes and DNA. These V and J calls rely on TCRdb rather than the paper's analysis. Across this sample there are about 470,000 distinct CDR3 sequences, with roughly 21% seen only once. 7.1% of the sample is in the top ten clones.

Counted from cysteine to phenylalanine, this CDR3 has 15 amino acids. Only CDR3 DNA remains: 45 bases, in frame from the first base. The CDR1 and CDR2 encoded by the germline V gene are SGHDN and FVKESK. V is cut back by 4 bases and J by 6 bases, with 10 bases in the junction unmatched. The sequence links TRBV14 to TRBJ2-7; 9 middle bases align to TRBD1. Sequences were derived from peripheral blood mononuclear cells (PBMCs), sampled when the disease was refractory, from a patient treated with antithyroid drugs. The TCR comes from a female donor with Graves disease. Here the CDR3 is given as CASSRPGTGRGEQYF. The DNA is as follows: TGTGCCAGCAGCCGACCCGGGACAGGGAGAGGCGAGCAGTACTTC.